The clone carrying this TCR beta chain has a handful of counts. Its antigen remains unknown. From germline, CDR1 is LNHDA and CDR2 SQIVND (reference sequence). The CDR3 sequence is 13 residues long. The V end was cut by 7 bases, the J end by 3 bases, with 7 bases between. The authors made TCR cDNA by 5'RACE template switching, adding a universal primer site and UMIs. TCRdb reprocessed the 5' RACE reads with MiXCR, giving one entry per CDR3 protein. The table lists a few hundred thousand distinct CDR3 sequences, about 4% of them singletons. The data were obtained in a study of T cells after yellow fever vaccination. The study's findings and limits: The booster saw the reappearance of most primary-vaccination clones (roughly 96% CD4, 88% CD8). Some clonotypes, a small share, were shared between CD4 and CD8 compartments. Compared with primary, the secondary response was weaker and peaked at day 5, not 15.

This receptor was taken from a man younger than 35 who received the YFV17D yellow fever vaccine. The sequenced sample was PBMCs, obtained 5 days after the yellow fever booster vaccination. The genes are TRBV19 and TRBJ1-6, with D perhaps matching TRBD1 (5 bases). CDR3 in DNA: TGTGCCAGTACCAGGGACTATAATTCACCCCTCCACTTT. As protein: CASTRDYNSPLHF.